Following are 8 T cell receptor beta chains from one sample sequenced in a study of blood T cells in healthy people across ages. Next came a second PCR, run for about 7 to 11 cycles, which used a sample-barcoded 5' primer along with a J-beta primer mix. TCRdb processed the 5' RACE reads anew with MiXCR; each CDR3 protein has one entry. The sample comprises 1.5 million to 2 million distinct CDR3 sequences, roughly two fifths of which are singletons, and 23% rests with the top ten. Specimen: blood. These receptors all stem from a human donor in good health.

The V call is TRBV12-3 or TRBV12-4, the J call TRBJ1-2, with D perhaps TRBD1 (5 bases). Trimming took 5 bases from V and 4 from J, leaving 14 bases between them. CDR3 length equals 14 residues. CDR3 loop: CASSPGVVSYGYTF. CDR3 DNA sequence: TGTGCCAGCAGTCCGGGGGTGGTAAGCTATGGCTACACCTTC.

This clonotype has just a few counts. The J gene is TRBJ1-5, the V gene TRBV5-6; D uncertain. The length of the CDR3 is 14 residues. Trimming cost V 0 bases and J 5 bases, with 9 bases left between them. Germline V lookup: CDR1 SGHDT, CDR2 YYEEEE. As DNA, the CDR3 is TGTGCCAGCAGCTTGGGGAGGGCGTATCAGCCCCAGCATTTT. Translation: CASSLGRAYQPQHF.

The rearrangement links TRBV11-2 to TRBJ2-7, with a possible D match to TRBD1 (6 bases). Deletions cut 3 bases from V and 0 bases from J, with 12 bases between. The CDR3 has 15 residues. Germline CDR1 and CDR2: SGHAT and FQNNGV. CDR3 coding DNA: TGTGCCAGCAGCTTTTCCCGGGACACCTCCTACGAGCAGTACTTC. Amino acids: CASSFSRDTSYEQYF.

This clonotype was seen a handful of times. The chain uses TRBV6-1 and TRBJ1-6; possibly TRBD1 for D (5 bases). The CDR3 totals 15 residues. V gave up 6 bases and J gave up 9 bases, with 18 bases separating them. Germline lookup yields CDR1 MNHNS and CDR2 SASEGT. This chain's CDR3 is CASSSTSRDGSPLHF. In DNA, the CDR3 is TGTGCCAGCAGCTCTACGAGCAGGGACGGTTCACCCCTCCACTTT.

In its sample, this clonotype was seen a few times. V gene TRBV4-2 combines with J gene TRBJ2-5, with TRBD2 as a possible D gene (6 bases). The V gene's germline CDR1 is LGHNA and CDR2 YNFKEQ. V dropped 3 bases and J dropped 2 bases, with 13 bases sitting between them. The CDR3 spans 15 residues. The DNA of the CDR3 is TGTGCCAGCAGCCACCCCGGGACTTCTCAAGAGACCCAGTACTTC. Encoded protein: CASSHPGTSQETQYF.

The rearrangement links TRBV21-1 to TRBJ2-7; the table gives TRBD1 as D, unverified against the DNA. TRBV21-1 is noted as a pseudogene. The CDR3 extends over 13 amino acids. The CDR3 sequence: CASRDRHSYEQYF. In nucleotides, the CDR3 is TGTGCCAGCAGGGACAGGCACTCCTACGAGCAGTACTTC.

The chain recombines TRBV20-1 with TRBJ1-5, with no clear D. Per germline, CDR1 DFQATT and CDR2 SNEGSKA (reference sequence). This CDR3 is built from 13 residues. The V and J ends lost 0 bases and 4 bases respectively, with 7 bases between them. CDR3 in DNA: TGCAGTGCTAGAGATTTCAAAAATCAGCCCCAGCATTTT. Residues: CSARDFKNQPQHF.

There are a few counts of this clonotype. One end of the junction fails to match germline, which may point to a read error. V and J are TRBV2 and TRBJ2-3; 10 nucleotides line up with TRBD2. The CDR3 sequence is 14 residues long. Germline assignment: CDR1 SNHLY and CDR2 FYNNEI. The CDR3 region has the DNA TGTGCCAGCCGTGAGGGGCTAGCGGGGGACCGGAAGTATTTT. This sequence encodes CASREGLAGDRKYF. Together with reference TRBV2 and TRBJ2-3, the CDR3 gives the full variable domain: EPEVTQTPSHQVTQMGQEVILRCVPISNHLYFYWYRQILGQKVEFLVSFYNNEISEKSEIFDDQFSVERPDGSNFTLKIRSTKLEDSAMYFCASREGLAGDRKYFGPGTRLTVL.